A single sample is the source of the 7 T cell receptor beta chains below, sequenced in a study of molecular identifiers for immune sequencing clone quantification. TCRdb independently ran MiXCR on the PCR reads; one entry per CDR3 protein. In the table there are hundreds of thousands of distinct CDR3 sequences, about 25% of which are singletons. Sequencing input: naive CD8+ T cells from blood, with Jurkat cell RNA spiked in. Subset in this sample: FACS-sorted CD8+CD4-CCR7+CD45RA+ naive T cells. Source of these receptors: a human donor in good health. Some libraries in this study had Jurkat cell RNA spiked in.

The chain is built from TRBV4-3 and TRBJ2-7; 9 positions agree with TRBD2. CDR3 length: 18 residues. Germline V gives CDR1 LGHNA, CDR2 YSLEER. The V and J ends lost 3 bases and 3 bases, in that order; junction bases with no gene match: 15. Here the CDR3 reads CASSHSLRRGSGGYEQYF. As DNA, the CDR3 is TGCGCCAGCAGCCACTCTCTAAGGCGGGGTAGCGGGGGCTACGAGCAGTACTTC.

CDR3 sequence (DNA): TGTGCCAGCTCACCGGACGCAGGGGGCACTGAAGCTTTCTTT. This codes for CASSPDAGGTEAFF. The chain has TRBV18 and TRBJ1-1, with 7 bases identical to TRBD1. The CDR3 length is 14 residues. The V gene's germline CDR1 is KGHSH and CDR2 LQKENI. V gave up 3 bases and J gave up 4 bases; unmatched junction bases: 5.

The sample holds a few counts of this clonotype. Possible read error: a much larger clone is one base away. The rearrangement joins TRBV4-1 to TRBJ1-1, with 7 bases identical to TRBD1. Looked up from germline, CDR1 is MGHRA and CDR2 is YSYEKL. The CDR3 runs to 14 residues. The CDR3 DNA reads as TGCGCCAGCAGCCAACCTACAGGGGTGACTGGAGCTTTCTTT. Protein: CASSQPTGVTGAFF.

The sample holds many counts of this clonotype. This chain connects TRBV4-3 to TRBJ1-4, with TRBD1 identical over 8 bases. V was clipped by 3 bases and J by 11 bases; unmatched bases: 11. Germline assignment: CDR1 LGHNA and CDR2 YSLEER. The CDR3 contains 15 residues. CDR3 bases: TGCGCCAGCAGCCACGATAGAATTAACAGGGGGAAACTGTTTTTT. This translates into CASSHDRINRGKLFF.

The table lists this clonotype with a few counts. V usage is TRBV7-9 and J usage is TRBJ1-6; D is perhaps TRBD1 (6 bases). This CDR3 has 14 amino acids. V was trimmed by 5 bases and J by 7 bases, leaving 12 bases between them. Germline V CDR1 and CDR2: SEHNR, FQNEAQ (reference sequence). The CDR3 reads CASSPPGANSPLHF. CDR3 nucleotide sequence: TGTGCCAGCAGCCCGCCGGGGGCAAATTCACCCCTCCACTTT.

This clonotype turned up a few times. The chain uses TRBV3-1 and TRBJ2-3; 13 bases map to TRBD2. The trim removed 3 bases at V and 4 bases at J, leaving 4 bases unmatched. CDR1 is LGHDT, CDR2 YNNKEL, per germline (reference sequence). This CDR3 region has 16 residues. Here the CDR3 DNA reads TGTGCCAGCAGCCAGACTAGCGGGGGGCGGTCAGATACGCAGTATTTT. Translated, it gives CASSQTSGGRSDTQYF.

The V call is TRBV28, the J call TRBJ1-6; 8 bases align to TRBD1. J gave up 0 bases and V 2 bases, and 6 bases lay outside the gene matches. Looked up from germline, CDR1 is MDHEN and CDR2 is SYDVKM. The CDR3 length is 18 residues. The CDR3 DNA sequence: TGTGCCAGCAGTTTAACAGGGGGGATTAGCTCCTATAATTCACCCCTCCACTTT. Encoded protein: CASSLTGGISSYNSPLHF.